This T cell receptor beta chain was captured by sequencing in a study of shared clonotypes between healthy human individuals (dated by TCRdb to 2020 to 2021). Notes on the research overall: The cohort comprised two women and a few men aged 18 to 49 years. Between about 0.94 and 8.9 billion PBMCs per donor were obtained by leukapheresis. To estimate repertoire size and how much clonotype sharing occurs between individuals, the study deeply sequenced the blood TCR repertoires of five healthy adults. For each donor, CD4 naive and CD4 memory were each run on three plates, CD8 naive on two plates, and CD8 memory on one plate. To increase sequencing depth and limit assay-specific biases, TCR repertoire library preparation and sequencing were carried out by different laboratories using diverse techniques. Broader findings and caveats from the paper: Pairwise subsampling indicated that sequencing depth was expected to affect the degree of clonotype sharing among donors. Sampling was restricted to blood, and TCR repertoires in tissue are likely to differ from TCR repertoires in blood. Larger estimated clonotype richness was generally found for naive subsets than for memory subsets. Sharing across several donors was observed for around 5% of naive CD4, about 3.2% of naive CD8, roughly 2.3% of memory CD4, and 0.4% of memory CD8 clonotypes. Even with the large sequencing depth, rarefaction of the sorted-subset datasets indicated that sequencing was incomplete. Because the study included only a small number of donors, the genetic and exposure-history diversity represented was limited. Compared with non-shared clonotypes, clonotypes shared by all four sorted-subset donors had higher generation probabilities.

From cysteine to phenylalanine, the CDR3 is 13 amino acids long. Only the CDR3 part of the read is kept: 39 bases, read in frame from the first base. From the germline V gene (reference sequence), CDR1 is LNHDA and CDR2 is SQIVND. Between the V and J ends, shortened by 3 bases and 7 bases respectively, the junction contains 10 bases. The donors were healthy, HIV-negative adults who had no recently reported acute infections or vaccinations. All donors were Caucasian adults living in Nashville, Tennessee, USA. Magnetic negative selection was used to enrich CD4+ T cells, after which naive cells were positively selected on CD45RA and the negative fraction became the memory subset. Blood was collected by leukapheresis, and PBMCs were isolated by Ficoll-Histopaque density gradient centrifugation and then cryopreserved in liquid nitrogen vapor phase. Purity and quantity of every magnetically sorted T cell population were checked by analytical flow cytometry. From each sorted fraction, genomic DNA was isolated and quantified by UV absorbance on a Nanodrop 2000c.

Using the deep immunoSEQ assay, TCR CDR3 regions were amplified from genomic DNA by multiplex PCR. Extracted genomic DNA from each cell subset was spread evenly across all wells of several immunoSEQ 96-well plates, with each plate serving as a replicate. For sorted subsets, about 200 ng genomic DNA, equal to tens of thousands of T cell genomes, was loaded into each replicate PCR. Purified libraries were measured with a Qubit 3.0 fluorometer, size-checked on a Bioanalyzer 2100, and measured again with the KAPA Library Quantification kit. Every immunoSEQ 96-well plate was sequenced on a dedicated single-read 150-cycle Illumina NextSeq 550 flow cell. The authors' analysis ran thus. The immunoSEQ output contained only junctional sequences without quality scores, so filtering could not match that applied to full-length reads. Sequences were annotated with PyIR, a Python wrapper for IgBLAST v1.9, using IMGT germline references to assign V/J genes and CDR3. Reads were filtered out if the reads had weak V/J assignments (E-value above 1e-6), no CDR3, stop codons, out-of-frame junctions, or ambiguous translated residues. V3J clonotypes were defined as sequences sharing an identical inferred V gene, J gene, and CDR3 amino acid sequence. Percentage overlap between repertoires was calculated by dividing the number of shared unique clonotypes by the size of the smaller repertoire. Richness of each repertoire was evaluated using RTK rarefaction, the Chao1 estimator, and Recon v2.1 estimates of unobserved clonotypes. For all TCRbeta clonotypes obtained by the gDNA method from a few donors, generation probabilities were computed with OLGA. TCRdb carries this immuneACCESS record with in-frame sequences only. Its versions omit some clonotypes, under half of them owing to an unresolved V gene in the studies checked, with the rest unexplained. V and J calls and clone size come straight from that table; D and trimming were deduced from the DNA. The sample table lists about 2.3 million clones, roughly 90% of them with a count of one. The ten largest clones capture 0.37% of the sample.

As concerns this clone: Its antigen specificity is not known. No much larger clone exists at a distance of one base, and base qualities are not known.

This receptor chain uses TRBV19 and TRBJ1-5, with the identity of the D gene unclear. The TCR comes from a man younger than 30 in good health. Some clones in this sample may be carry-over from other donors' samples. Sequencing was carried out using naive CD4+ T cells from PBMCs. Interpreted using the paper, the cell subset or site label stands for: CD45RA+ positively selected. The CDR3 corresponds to CASSMNDGQPQHF. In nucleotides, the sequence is TGTGCCAGTAGTATGAACGATGGGCAGCCCCAGCATTTT.